Shown below are 10 T cell receptor beta chains from a single sample sequenced in a study of cytomegalovirus exposure and HLA in healthy donors (dated by TCRdb to about 2017). The library was made by the immunoSEQ multiplex PCR assay. For the multiplex PCR, a mixture combining 60 forward primers for TCR Vbeta segments and 13 reverse primers for TCR Jbeta segments was used. This immuneACCESS table, as held by TCRdb, lists in-frame sequences with V and J called but not all clones. Of the missing ones, under half trace to an unresolved V gene in checked studies; the others have no known cause. This sample comprises 210,000 or so clones, roughly 78% of them detected only once. The top ten hold under 0.6% of the sample. The sequencing input was PBMCs. The source of these receptors is a boy under 18 in good health and CMV-seronegative.

The V and J genes are TRBV7-8 and TRBJ1-1; D gene ambiguous. The CDR3 consists of 12 residues. V lost 1 base, J lost 8 bases, and 8 bases lay in between. The germline V gene encodes CDR1 SGHVS and CDR2 FQNEAQ. In DNA, the CDR3 is TGTGCCAGCAGCTTAGAAGGGAGCGAAGCTTTCTTT. Protein product: CASSLEGSEAFF.

The DNA of the CDR3 is TGTGCCAGTAGTATAAGTAGAGGGATGGGCTACACCTTC. This translates into CASSISRGMGYTF. The chain links TRBV19 to TRBJ1-2; unclear D gene. Trimming cost V 2 bases and J 8 bases, with 12 bases left between them. Germline values: CDR1 LNHDA, CDR2 SQIVND (reference sequence). The CDR3 extends over 13 amino acids. The whole variable domain, remainder taken from reference TRBV19 and TRBJ1-2, is DGGITQSPKYLFRKEGQNVTLSCEQNLNHDAMYWYRQDPGQGLRLIYYSQIVNDFQKGDIAEGYSVSREKKESFPLTVTSAQKNPTAFYLCASSISRGMGYTFGSGTRLTVV.

This clone was counted a few times. Other DNA sequences from this sample encode an identical CDR3 as well. V usage is TRBV5-4 and J usage is TRBJ2-1; TRBD2 might be the D (5 bases). The V end was cut by 0 bases, the J end by 4 bases, with 11 bases between. The V gene's germline CDR1 is SGHNT and CDR2 YYREEE (reference sequence). The CDR3 consists of 15 residues. The CDR3 DNA follows: TGTGCCAGCAGCTTGGACAGCGGCGGATACAATGAGCAGTTCTTC. Protein: CASSLDSGGYNEQFF.

This clone has a handful of counts. The rearrangement joins TRBV6-6 to TRBJ1-2, with a possible D match to TRBD1 (6 bases). V dropped 5 bases and J dropped 6 bases, with 16 bases sitting between them. The CDR3 sequence is 14 residues long. Germline loops: CDR1 MNHNY, CDR2 SVGAGI (reference sequence). CDR3 DNA: TGTGCCAGCAGTGATCGACCGTCAGGGGATGGCTACACCTTC. Its protein is CASSDRPSGDGYTF.

The J gene is TRBJ2-3, the V gene TRBV5-6; D not certain. This CDR3 is 12 amino acids long. Trimming cost V 4 bases and J 6 bases, with 9 bases left between them. CDR1 is SGHDT and CDR2 is YYEEEE in the germline V gene. The CDR3 DNA follows: TGTGCCAGCAGCCCAGACACGGATACGCAGTATTTT. Translation: CASSPDTDTQYF.

The chain has TRBV10-1 and TRBJ2-3; TRBD2 might be the D (5 bases). This CDR3 contains 15 residues. CDR1 and CDR2 from the germline V gene are WNHNN and SYGVQD (reference sequence). The V end was cut by 6 bases, the J end by 2 bases, with 15 bases between. The CDR3 DNA is TGCGCCAGCAGGAGAGAGAGGGATTTCACAGATACGCAGTATTTT. This codes for CASRRERDFTDTQYF.

This sequence joins TRBV14 and TRBJ2-2, with D possibly being TRBD2 (5 bases). This CDR3 is 16 amino acids long. V was trimmed by 0 bases and J by 5 bases, leaving 13 bases between them. Germline V gene lookup returns CDR1 SGHDN and CDR2 FVKESK. CDR3 DNA: TGTGCCAGCAGCCAAGATTTAGGCCCGGGGACCGGGGAGCTGTTTTTT. This sequence encodes CASSQDLGPGTGELFF.

This clone was counted only a few times. The genes are TRBV7-9 and TRBJ2-5, with 7 bases matching TRBD2. This CDR3 is built from 13 residues. The ends lost 7 bases at V and 4 bases at J; junction bases unmatched: 6. Germline V gene data show CDR1 as SEHNR and CDR2 as FQNEAQ (reference sequence). The CDR3 loop is CASIWGEGETQYF. In DNA, the CDR3 is TGTGCCAGCATTTGGGGGGAGGGAGAGACCCAGTACTTC.

For this clone: One end of the junction fails to match germline, which may point to a read error. The chain is built from TRBV10-1 and TRBJ2-3, with 7 positions matching TRBD1. CDR3 length: 16 residues. Germline loops: CDR1 WNHNN, CDR2 SYGVQD (reference sequence). CDR3 coding DNA: TGCGCCAGCAGCCGCGAGCTGACAGGGAGCAAAGATACGCAGTATTTT. This sequence encodes CASSRELTGSKDTQYF.

This chain links TRBV19 with TRBJ1-2, with 8 positions matching TRBD1. Trimming cost V 1 base and J 4 bases; bases outside gene matches: 2. This CDR3 region has 14 residues. Per the germline V gene, CDR1 is LNHDA and CDR2 is SQIVND (reference sequence). As DNA, the CDR3 is TGTGCCAGTAGTATAGTTACAGGGGGCTATGGCTACACCTTC. It specifies CASSIVTGGYGYTF.